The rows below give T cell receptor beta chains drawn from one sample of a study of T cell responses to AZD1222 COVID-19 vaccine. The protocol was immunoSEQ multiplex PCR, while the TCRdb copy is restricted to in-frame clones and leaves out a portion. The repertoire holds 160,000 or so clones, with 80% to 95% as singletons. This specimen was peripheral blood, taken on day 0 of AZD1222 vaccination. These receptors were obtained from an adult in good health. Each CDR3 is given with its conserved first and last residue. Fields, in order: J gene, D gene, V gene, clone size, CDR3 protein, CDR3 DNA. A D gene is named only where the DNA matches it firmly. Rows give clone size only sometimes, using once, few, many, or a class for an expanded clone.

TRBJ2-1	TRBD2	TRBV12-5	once	CASGLDRKLTSGSFIGEQFF	TGTGCTAGTGGTTTGGACCGAAAGCTCACTAGCGGGAGTTTTATAGGTGAGCAGTTCTTC
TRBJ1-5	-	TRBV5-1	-	CASAPSINQPQHF	TGCGCCAGCGCCCCTTCAATCAATCAGCCCCAGCATTTT
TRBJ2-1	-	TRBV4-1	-	CASSQEEAPIYNEQFF	TGCGCCAGCAGCCAAGAAGAGGCTCCTATCTACAATGAGCAGTTCTTC
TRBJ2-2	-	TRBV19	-	CASPGEKAGELFF	TGTGCCAGTCCGGGGGAAAAGGCCGGGGAGCTGTTTTTT
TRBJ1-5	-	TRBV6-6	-	CASSYQVASNQPQHF	TGTGCCAGCAGTTACCAAGTGGCTAGCAATCAGCCCCAGCATTTT
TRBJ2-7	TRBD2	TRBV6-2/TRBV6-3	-	CASSSPGLATNYEQYF	TGTGCCAGCAGCTCTCCCGGACTAGCGACTAACTACGAGCAGTACTTC
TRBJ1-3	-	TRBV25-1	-	CASSDPRSSGNTIYF	TGTGCCAGCAGTGACCCCCGAAGCTCTGGAAACACCATATATTTT
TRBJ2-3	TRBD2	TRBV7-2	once	CASSGKPGTSGRAADTQYF	TGTGCCAGCAGCGGGAAGCCGGGGACTAGCGGGAGAGCGGCAGATACGCAGTATTTT
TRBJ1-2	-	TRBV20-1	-	CSAGEDGYTF	TGCAGTGCTGGCGAGGATGGCTACACCTTC
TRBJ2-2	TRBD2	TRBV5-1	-	CASSLSLAGGITGELFF	TGCGCCAGCAGCCTATCCCTAGCGGGAGGGATCACCGGGGAGCTGTTTTTT
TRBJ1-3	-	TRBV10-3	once	CAISALQGSQNTIYF	TGTGCCATCAGTGCTCTCCAGGGATCTCAAAACACCATATATTTT
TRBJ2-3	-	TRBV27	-	CASSLSRAGGTDTQYF	TGTGCCAGCAGTTTATCGCGAGCGGGTGGGACAGATACGCAGTATTTT
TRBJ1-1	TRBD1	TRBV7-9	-	CASSGPGQGRTEAFF	TGTGCCAGCAGCGGACCGGGACAGGGTCGCACTGAAGCTTTCTTT
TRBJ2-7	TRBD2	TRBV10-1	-	CASSLDGLAGEQYF	TGCGCCAGCAGCCTAGATGGACTAGCGGGAGAGCAGTACTTC
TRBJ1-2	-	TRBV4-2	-	CASSQDEHKGYGYTF	TGTGCCAGCAGCCAAGATGAACACAAAGGCTATGGCTACACCTTC
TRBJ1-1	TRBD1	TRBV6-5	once	CASSQPGQGTEAFF	TGTGCCAGCAGTCAGCCGGGACAGGGCACTGAAGCTTTCTTT
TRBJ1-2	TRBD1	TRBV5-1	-	CASSQTGGAHGYTF	TGCGCCAGCAGCCAAACAGGGGGCGCCCATGGCTACACCTTC
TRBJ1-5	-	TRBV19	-	CASTRRESNQPQHF	TGTGCCAGCACTCGGCGGGAGAGCAATCAGCCCCAGCATTTT
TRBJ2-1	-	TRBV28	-	CGPSYNEQFF	TGTGGACCCTCCTACAATGAGCAGTTCTTC
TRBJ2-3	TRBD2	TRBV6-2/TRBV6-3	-	CASSYEPTSRLRDTQYF	TGTGCCAGCAGTTACGAGCCGACTAGCCGCCTTCGAGATACGCAGTATTTT
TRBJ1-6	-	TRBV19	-	CASSRLTGDGGVSPLHF	TGTGCCAGTAGTAGACTGACGGGGGACGGTGGAGTTTCACCCCTCCACTTT
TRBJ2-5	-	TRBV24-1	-	CATSVPRGGGETQYF	TGTGCCACCAGTGTCCCCAGGGGTGGAGGGGAGACCCAGTACTTC
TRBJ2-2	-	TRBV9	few	CASSVARAGELFF	TGTGCCAGCAGCGTAGCCCGCGCCGGGGAGCTGTTTTTT
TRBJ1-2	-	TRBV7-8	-	CASSLGPGRSLGGYTF	TGTGCCAGCAGCTTAGGCCCCGGGCGGAGTTTGGGTGGCTACACCTTC
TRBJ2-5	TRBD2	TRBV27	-	CASSTSGRALGETQYF	TGTGCCTCATCAACTAGCGGGAGGGCCCTTGGAGAGACCCAGTACTTC
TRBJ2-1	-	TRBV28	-	CASSLWGGKSFF	TGTGCCAGCAGTTTATGGGGGGGAAAGTCGTTCTTC
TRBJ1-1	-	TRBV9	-	CASSVGLGVDTEAFF	TGTGCCAGCAGCGTAGGTCTGGGGGTAGACACTGAAGCTTTCTTT
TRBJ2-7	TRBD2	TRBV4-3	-	CASSQAWTSGHYEQYF	TGCGCCAGCAGCCAAGCCTGGACTAGCGGGCACTACGAGCAGTACTTC
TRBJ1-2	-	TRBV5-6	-	CASSFRVPDGYTF	TGTGCCAGCAGCTTCAGGGTACCAGATGGCTACACCTTC
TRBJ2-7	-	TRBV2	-	CASSDRYRTSYEQYF	TGTGCCAGCAGTGACCGTTACCGGACCTCCTACGAGCAGTACTTC
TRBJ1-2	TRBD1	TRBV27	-	CASSLSRTGARDGYTF	TGTGCCAGCAGTTTATCGAGGACAGGGGCTAGAGACGGCTACACCTTC
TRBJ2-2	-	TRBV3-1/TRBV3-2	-	CASSQWGDTGELFF	TGTGCCAGCAGCCAATGGGGGGACACCGGGGAGCTGTTTTTT
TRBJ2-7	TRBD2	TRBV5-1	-	CASRKREGNYEQYF	TGCGCCAGCAGGAAGCGGGAGGGCAACTACGAGCAGTACTTC
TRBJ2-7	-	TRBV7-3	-	CASSLTGGSYEQYF	TGTGCCAGCAGCTTGACTGGGGGCTCCTACGAGCAGTACTTC
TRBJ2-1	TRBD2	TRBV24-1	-	CATSDPVTSGDRTEQFF	TGTGCCACCAGTGACCCGGTGACTAGCGGGGATCGAACTGAGCAGTTCTTC
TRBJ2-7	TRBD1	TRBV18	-	CASSPGRDRSSYEQYF	TGTGCCAGCTCACCGGGCCGGGACAGGAGCTCCTACGAGCAGTACTTC
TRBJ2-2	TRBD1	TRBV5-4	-	CASSLGTGSTGELFF	TGTGCCAGCAGCTTGGGGACAGGAAGCACCGGGGAGCTGTTTTTT
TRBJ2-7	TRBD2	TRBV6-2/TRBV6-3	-	CASSAASGRSYEQYF	TGTGCCAGCAGTGCCGCTAGCGGGAGATCCTACGAGCAGTACTTC
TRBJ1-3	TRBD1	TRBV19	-	CASTGQEVSGNTIYF	TGTGCCAGTACCGGACAGGAGGTCTCTGGAAACACCATATATTTT
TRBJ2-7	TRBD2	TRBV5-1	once	CASAYSGGQDEQYF	TGCGCCTCAGCTTATTCGGGAGGGCAGGACGAGCAGTACTTC
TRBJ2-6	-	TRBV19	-	CASRPSPGANVLTF	TGTGCCAGTAGGCCGTCCCCCGGGGCCAACGTCCTGACTTTC
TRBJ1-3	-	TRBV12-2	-	CASRSRVRGGNTIYF	TGTGCAAGTCGCTCCCGGGTCAGGGGGGGAAACACCATATATTTT
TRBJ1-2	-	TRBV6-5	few	CASKDRPSANYGYTF	TGTGCCAGCAAGGACCGTCCCTCAGCTAACTATGGCTACACCTTC
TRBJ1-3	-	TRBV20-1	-	CSASAVSGNTIYF	TGCAGTGCTAGTGCAGTTTCTGGAAACACCATATATTTT
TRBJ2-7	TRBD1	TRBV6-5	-	CASRTGTGIEQYF	TGTGCCAGCAGGACCGGGACAGGGATCGAGCAGTACTTC
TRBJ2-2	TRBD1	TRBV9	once	CASSVASLQGTGELFF	TGTGCCAGCAGCGTAGCCTCCCTACAGGGGACCGGGGAGCTGTTTTTT
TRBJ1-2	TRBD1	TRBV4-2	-	CASSRIIPTGTGGLYGYTF	TGTGCCAGCAGCCGCATTATTCCAACCGGGACAGGGGGCCTATATGGCTACACCTTC
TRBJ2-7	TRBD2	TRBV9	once	CASSVETGGYEQYF	TGTGCCAGCAGCGTAGAGACGGGGGGCTACGAGCAGTACTTC
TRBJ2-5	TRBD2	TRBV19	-	CASSLGRGGKTQYF	TGTGCCAGTAGTCTCGGGCGGGGGGGCAAGACCCAGTACTTC
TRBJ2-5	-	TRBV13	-	CASSLEGETQYF	TGTGCCAGCAGCTTGGAGGGAGAGACCCAGTACTTC
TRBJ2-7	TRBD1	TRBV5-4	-	CASSLRTGDYEQYF	TGTGCCAGCAGCCTGCGGACAGGAGACTACGAGCAGTACTTC